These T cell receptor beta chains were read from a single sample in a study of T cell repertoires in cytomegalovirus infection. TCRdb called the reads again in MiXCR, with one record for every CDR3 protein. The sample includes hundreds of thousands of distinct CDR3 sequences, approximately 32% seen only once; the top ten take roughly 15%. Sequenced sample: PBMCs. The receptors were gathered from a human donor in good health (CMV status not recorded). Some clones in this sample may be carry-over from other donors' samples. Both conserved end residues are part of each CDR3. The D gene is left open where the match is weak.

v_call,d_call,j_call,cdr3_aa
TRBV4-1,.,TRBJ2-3,CASSQDRGTYTDTRYF
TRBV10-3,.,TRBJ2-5,CAISGGAVETQYF
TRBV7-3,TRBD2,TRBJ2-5,CASSPGGAGGPRETQYF
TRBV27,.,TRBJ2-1,CASSPRGPTGLTQNEQFF
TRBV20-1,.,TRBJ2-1,CSANPGSYNEQFF
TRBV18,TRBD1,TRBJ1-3,CASSPPRTGVVNTIYF
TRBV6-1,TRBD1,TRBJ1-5,CASRPDRGSGQPQHF
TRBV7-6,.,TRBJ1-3,CASRPGISGNTIYF
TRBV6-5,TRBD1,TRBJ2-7,CASSYRDRGYEQYF
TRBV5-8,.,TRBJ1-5,CASSLSGERNQPQHF
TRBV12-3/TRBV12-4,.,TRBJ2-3,CASSAFRDPRGTDTQYF
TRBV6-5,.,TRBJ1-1,CASSYGTPLGTEAFF
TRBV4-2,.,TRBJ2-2,CASSQQISLSGELFF
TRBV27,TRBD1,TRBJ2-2,CAGSSPGQGGRELFF
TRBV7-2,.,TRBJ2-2,CASNPPGSGELFF
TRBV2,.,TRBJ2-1,CASSARRDNEQFF
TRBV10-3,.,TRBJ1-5,CATQAGFDIQPQHF
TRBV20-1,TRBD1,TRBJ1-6,CSATRQGAGSPLHF
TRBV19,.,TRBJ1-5,CASSITQVNQPQHF
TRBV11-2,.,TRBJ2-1,CASSRRVGTFFYNEQFF
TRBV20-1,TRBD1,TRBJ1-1,CSARDGGQGLNTEAFF
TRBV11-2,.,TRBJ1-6,CASSPSGGEYSPLHF
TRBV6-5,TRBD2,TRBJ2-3,CASSYVSGGSGTDTQYF
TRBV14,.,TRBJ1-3,CASSDVSSGNTIYF
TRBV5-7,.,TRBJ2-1,CASSPHLQGREYNEQFF
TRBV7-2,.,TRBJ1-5,CASSLVGGGGNQPQHF
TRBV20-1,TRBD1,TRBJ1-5,CSALTGVVGHNQPQHF
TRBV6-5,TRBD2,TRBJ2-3,CASSYTPLAGGPDTQYF
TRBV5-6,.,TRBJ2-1,CASSFTGRVYNEQFF
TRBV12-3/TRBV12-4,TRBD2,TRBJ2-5,CASSLGTSGQETQYF
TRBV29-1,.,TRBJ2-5,CSVEVREIVQETQYF
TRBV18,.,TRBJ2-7,CASSPSRVVTYEQYF